Reported below is one T cell receptor beta chain. The antigen remains undetermined. This record comes from a study of CD8 T cells in Susac syndrome. General observations from the study: Within Susac syndrome CD4+ T cell repertoires, clonal expansion was not evident.

Random hexamers were used to reverse transcribe the RNA input (roughly 0.5 to 1 ug). TCRdb fed the immunoSEQ multiplex PCR reads into MiXCR, producing one record per CDR3 protein. The table shows 55,000 to 80,000 distinct CDR3 sequences, with 93% occurring only once. Per the germline V gene, CDR1 is SGHTA and CDR2 is FQGNSA. This CDR3 spans 13 amino acids. V dropped 5 bases and J dropped 8 bases, with 12 bases sitting between them. The clonotype originates from a human donor with Susac syndrome. The sequenced sample was CD4+ T cells from PBMCs. This rearrangement joins TRBV7-2 to TRBJ1-4; D is undetermined. CDR3 amino acids: CASSPTPGEKLFF. CDR3 in DNA: TGTGCCAGCAGCCCGACTCCGGGGGAAAAACTGTTTTTT. Supplemented by reference TRBV7-2 and TRBJ1-4, the full variable domain reads GAGVSQSPSNKVTEKGKDVELRCDPISGHTALYWYRQSLGQGLEFLIYFQGNSAPDKSGLPSDRFSAERTGGSVSTLTIQRTQQEDSAVYLCASSPTPGEKLFFGSGTQLSVL.